This TCR beta chain was identified during a study of blood T cell repertoires in COVID-19. In the study overall: T cells, B-cell-depleted T cells, or PBMCs supplied cDNA or gDNA.

This clone was picked up one time. Here immunoSEQ multiplex PCR was the method, and the copy in TCRdb shows in-frame clones only, minus some. Of some 150,000 clones detected, about three quarters appear once; the ten largest clones hold approximately 9.4%. Germline trimming cut 4 bases from V and 0 bases from J; bases unmatched to any gene: 7. The CDR3 runs 16 residues. The germline V gene encodes CDR1 ENHRY and CDR2 SYGVKD. Sequencing used peripheral blood. This sequence was found in a woman in her fifties or sixties with active or convalescent COVID-19. V and J are TRBV10-3 and TRBJ2-3, with TRBD1 matching 7 bases. CDR3 coding DNA: TGTGCCATCAGTGCCGGAAGGGGGCGTAGCACAGATACGCAGTATTTT. It codes for CAISAGRGRSTDTQYF.